These 27 T cell receptor beta chains came from one sample sequenced in a study of T cells after somatic rescue of genetic block. Here immunoSEQ multiplex PCR was the method, and the copy in TCRdb shows in-frame clones only, minus some. The data show around 50,000 clones, 90% to 96% seen once. The sequencing sample was made of peripheral blood mononuclear cells (PBMCs). These receptors were obtained from a child less than two years old.

This rearrangement joins TRBV18 to TRBJ1-1; unclear D gene. The CDR3 covers 15 residues. Germline-derived CDR1 and CDR2 are KGHSH and LQKENI. Trimming cost V 1 base and J 4 bases, with 13 bases left between them. The CDR3 region is CASSPLAGEGTEAFF. CDR3 coding DNA: TGTGCCAGCTCACCACTCGCGGGAGAGGGCACTGAAGCTTTCTTT.

This chain joins TRBV11-2 and TRBJ1-1; no firm D call. Trimming left V 6 bases short and J 3 bases short, with 8 bases between. The CDR3 has 12 amino acids. The germline V gene encodes CDR1 SGHAT and CDR2 FQNNGV. Here the CDR3 DNA reads TGTGCCAGCAGTTCATGGGACACTGAAGCTTTCTTT. This codes for CASSSWDTEAFF.

The chain combines TRBV19 with TRBJ1-5; possibly TRBD1 for D (5 bases). This CDR3 contains 16 residues. Germline CDR1 is LNHDA and CDR2 is SQIVND (reference sequence). Trimming removed 3 bases from V and 7 bases from J, with 19 bases in between. The CDR3 coding sequence is TGTGCCAGTAGTATGGGGGACGGCGTATGGGAGCAGCCCCAGCATTTT. Translated, it gives CASSMGDGVWEQPQHF.

J is TRBJ1-2 and V is TRBV7-9; a possible D gene is TRBD1 (5 bases). Trimming shortened V by 4 bases and J by 5 bases, and 11 bases separated the two germline ends. The CDR3 is 13 amino acids. Per germline, CDR1 SEHNR and CDR2 FQNEAQ (reference sequence). CDR3 sequence (DNA): TGTGCCAGCAGCTGGGACGCCTTATATGGCTACACCTTC. Translated, it gives CASSWDALYGYTF.

The chain is built from TRBV5-1 and TRBJ1-5; 7 bases map to TRBD1. The germline CDR1 and CDR2 sequences are SGHRS and YFSETQ. The CDR3 spans 15 residues. The J segment lost 4 bases and the V segment lost 0 bases, leaving 4 bases of the junction unmatched. The CDR3, as DNA: TGCGCCAGCAGCTTGGTGGCAGGGGGAAATCAGCCCCAGCATTTT. Translated: CASSLVAGGNQPQHF.

The rearrangement links TRBV4-2 to TRBJ2-1; D may be TRBD2 (6 bases). V was trimmed by 0 bases and J by 0 bases, leaving 6 bases between them. Germline CDR1 is LGHNA and CDR2 is YNFKEQ. The CDR3 is 15 amino acids. The CDR3 nucleotides are TGTGCCAGCAGCCAAGACGGGAGCTCCTACAATGAGCAGTTCTTC. This gives the protein CASSQDGSSYNEQFF.

This rearrangement joins TRBV7-2 to TRBJ2-3; 7 bases match TRBD2. The CDR3 sequence is 15 residues long. Germline values: CDR1 SGHTA, CDR2 FQGNSA. V lost 2 bases, J lost 1 base, and 3 bases stayed unmatched. In nucleotides, the CDR3 is TGTGCCAGCAGCTTATGGGGGGGTGGCACAGATACGCAGTATTTT. Translation gives CASSLWGGGTDTQYF.

This chain uses TRBV7-2 with TRBJ1-4, with a possible D match to TRBD1 (5 bases). The germline V gene has CDR1 SGHTA and CDR2 FQGNSA. The ends were cut back, 2 bases at V and 4 bases at J, with 11 bases in the middle. This CDR3 region has 15 residues. The CDR3 reads CASSLSGAINEKLFF. CDR3 DNA sequence: TGTGCCAGCAGCTTATCCGGGGCTATTAATGAAAAACTGTTTTTT.

CDR3 DNA: TGTGCCAGCAGCTTCGGGCTCTACGAGCAGTACTTC. Protein product: CASSFGLYEQYF. This chain joins TRBV13 and TRBJ2-7; D not certain. The CDR3 covers 12 residues. Germline CDR1 and CDR2: PRHDT and FYEKMQ (reference sequence). V shed 3 bases and J shed 3 bases, with 6 bases lying between them.

The chain couples TRBV7-2 to TRBJ2-2, with TRBD1 as a possible D gene (5 bases). The CDR3 extends over 14 amino acids. Germline V gene sequence: CDR1 SGHTA, CDR2 FQGNSA. V lost 5 bases and J lost 3, with 10 bases in between. The CDR3 DNA sequence: TGTGCCAGCAGCCTACCCAGGGACACCGGGGAGCTGTTTTTT. Translated, it gives CASSLPRDTGELFF.

This clone was seen just once. The chain joins TRBV30 to TRBJ2-1; D may be TRBD1 or TRBD2 (6 bases each). V lost 1 base and J lost 3, with 10 bases in between. Germline V gene sequence: CDR1 GTSNPN, CDR2 SVGIG (reference sequence). The CDR3 runs 14 residues. CDR3 loop: CAWSEGGYYNEQFF. The CDR3 region has the DNA TGTGCCTGGAGTGAGGGGGGCTACTACAATGAGCAGTTCTTC.

In nucleotides, the CDR3 is TGTGCCAGTAGTGTGCGAAAATCAAGGGTACACGAGCAGTACTTC. Amino acid sequence: CASSVRKSRVHEQYF. The chain links TRBV19 to TRBJ2-7; D gene uncertain. The ends were cut back, 5 bases at V and 5 bases at J, with 19 bases in the middle. The CDR3 is made up of 15 amino acids. Germline V gene data show CDR1 as LNHDA and CDR2 as SQIVND (reference sequence).

This sequence joins TRBV7-8 and TRBJ2-5; D tentatively fits TRBD1 or TRBD2 (5 bases each). Germline-derived CDR1 and CDR2 are SGHVS and FQNEAQ. V was shortened by 5 bases and J by 0 bases, with 13 bases between the two germline ends. This CDR3 is built from 15 residues. CDR3 nucleotide sequence: TGTGCCAGCAGCCCCGGGACGGGGTACCAAGAGACCCAGTACTTC. It specifies CASSPGTGYQETQYF.

The chain recombines TRBV9 with TRBJ2-1; 12 nucleotides match TRBD2. The CDR3 is 15 residues long. The trim removed 3 bases at V and 3 bases at J, leaving 1 base unmatched. CDR1 and CDR2 from the germline V gene are SGDLS and YYNGEE. The CDR3 here is CASSGLAGVYNEQFF. The CDR3 region has the DNA TGTGCCAGCAGCGGACTAGCGGGAGTCTACAATGAGCAGTTCTTC.

V and J are TRBV6-1 and TRBJ2-1; the D gene is possibly TRBD1 (6 bases). The CDR3 is 13 amino acids. With 8 bases removed from V and 5 bases from J, the gap between germline ends came to 13 bases. Germline V gene sequence: CDR1 MNHNS, CDR2 SASEGT. The CDR3 here is CASRLGADNEQFF. The DNA of the CDR3 is TGTGCCAGCCGCCTGGGGGCAGACAATGAGCAGTTCTTC.

A word on this clone: Other DNA sequences in the same sample also yield this CDR3. The chain has TRBV27 and TRBJ1-1, with D uncertain. The CDR3 totals 11 residues. V gave up 3 bases and J gave up 4 bases, with 3 bases separating them. CDR1 MNHEY and CDR2 SMNVEV come from the germline V gene (reference sequence). The CDR3 sequence: CASSLGTEAFF. The DNA of the CDR3 is TGTGCCAGCAGTTTGGGCACTGAAGCTTTCTTT.

The chain joins TRBV9 to TRBJ2-3; D gene uncertain. V gave up 3 bases and J gave up 0 bases, with 8 bases separating them. The CDR3 is 14 residues long. From germline, CDR1 is SGDLS and CDR2 YYNGEE. CDR3 sequence: CASSGVFSTDTQYF. CDR3 coding DNA: TGTGCCAGCAGCGGGGTTTTTAGCACAGATACGCAGTATTTT. The full variable domain, rest sourced from reference TRBV9 and TRBJ2-3, is DSGVTQTPKHLITATGQRVTLRCSPRSGDLSVYWYQQSLDQGLQFLIQYYNGEERAKGNILERFSAQQFPDLHSELNLSSLELGDSALYFCASSGVFSTDTQYFGPGTRLTVL.

This clone was seen a single time. The chain uses TRBV2 and TRBJ1-2; possibly TRBD1 for D (5 bases). V was shortened by 5 bases and J by 8 bases, with 15 bases between the two germline ends. The germline gives CDR1 SNHLY, CDR2 FYNNEI. The CDR3 is 13 amino acids. The CDR3: CASSRVRRGGYTF. CDR3 bases: TGTGCCAGCAGTCGAGTGAGGAGGGGCGGCTACACCTTC.

Concerning this clone itself: A junction end diverges from the germline sequence, so it may reflect a read error. The chain is built from TRBV25-1 and TRBJ1-2, with D uncertain. In germline, CDR1 is MGHDK, CDR2 SYGVNS. The CDR3 runs 15 residues. The CDR3 region is CTSSELNGPNYGYTF. The CDR3 DNA sequence: TGTACCAGCAGTGAATTGAACGGACCTAACTATGGCTACACCTTC.

Notes on this clone: A read error may account for a junction end that differs from germline. The chain joins TRBV6-1 to TRBJ1-2; perhaps TRBD1 as D (5 bases). Germline CDR1 reads MNHNS; CDR2 reads SASEGT. This CDR3 contains 16 residues. CDR3 sequence: CASSEGEGPRRYGYTF. In DNA, the CDR3 is TGTGCCAGCAGCGAAGGGGAGGGTCCGAGAAGGTATGGCTACACCTTC.

The J gene is TRBJ2-3, the V gene TRBV4-3; 10 nucleotides agree with TRBD1. The CDR3 is made up of 16 amino acids. V shed 3 bases and J 1 base; nucleotides not matched to a gene: 4. From germline, CDR1 is LGHNA and CDR2 YSLEER. The CDR3 bases are TGCGCCAGCAGCCATGCCGGGACAGGGGGCACAGATACGCAGTATTTT. Protein: CASSHAGTGGTDTQYF.

The gene calls are TRBV6-5 and TRBJ1-5; D is ambiguous. CDR1 is MNHEY, CDR2 SVGAGI, per germline. V was pared by 7 bases and J by 1 base, with 11 bases between. CDR3 length equals 14 residues. CDR3 sequence reads: CASIHPDSNQPQHF. The CDR3 nucleotides are TGTGCCAGCATCCACCCTGACAGCAATCAGCCCCAGCATTTT.

This clone was detected once. This rearrangement joins TRBV7-2 to TRBJ2-2; 7 positions agree with TRBD2. This CDR3 has 16 residues. J lost 4 bases, V lost 1 base, and 6 bases had no gene match. CDR1 and CDR2 (germline): SGHTA, FQGNSA. DNA of the CDR3: TGTGCCAGCAGCTTAGAGGCGGGAGCGGTCACCGGGGAGCTGTTTTTT. Amino acids: CASSLEAGAVTGELFF.

The V and J genes are TRBV5-1 and TRBJ2-5; D unresolved. V lost 0 bases, J lost 1 base, and 7 bases lay in between. The CDR3 runs 14 residues. CDR1 and CDR2 (germline): SGHRS, YFSETQ. The CDR3, as DNA: TGCGCCAGCAGCTTGGTTCCCGCCCAAGAGACCCAGTACTTC. This codes for CASSLVPAQETQYF.

The V call is TRBV10-3, the J call TRBJ2-7; D not certain. V lost 2 bases and J lost 2, with 7 bases in between. This CDR3 has 13 residues. In germline, CDR1 is ENHRY, CDR2 SYGVKD. In DNA form, the CDR3 reads TGTGCCATCAGTGAGACAAAAACCTACGAGCAGTACTTC. Protein product: CAISETKTYEQYF.

This chain links TRBV6-5 with TRBJ2-1; no clear D. Looked up from germline, CDR1 is MNHEY and CDR2 is SVGAGI. The CDR3 loop spans 12 amino acids. Trimming left V 3 bases short and J 5 bases short, with 5 bases between. The CDR3 loop is CASSYGNNEQFF. The DNA of the CDR3 is TGTGCCAGCAGTTATGGTAACAATGAGCAGTTCTTC.

The chain carries TRBV27 and TRBJ1-6; D not certain. The CDR3 has 15 amino acids. From germline, CDR1 is MNHEY and CDR2 SMNVEV (reference sequence). The V end was cut by 2 bases, the J end by 5 bases, with 10 bases between. CDR3 amino acids: CASSLRGFHNSPLHF. The DNA of the CDR3 is TGTGCCAGCAGTTTACGCGGGTTTCATAATTCACCCCTCCACTTT.